The clone carrying this TCR beta chain was seen at least ten times. No antigen is known for it. The data belong to a study of identical twins. V dropped 4 bases and J dropped 6; count of bases not matched to a gene: 7. The CDR3 contains 14 residues. Germline values: CDR1 SGHKS, CDR2 YYEKEE (reference sequence). Study-wide results and limits: Researchers caution that invariant MAIT and iNKT cells could partly confound zero-insertion analyses. Carriage of fewer insertions was seen in abundant cord blood beta clonotypes, whereas memory repertoires showed none.

TCRdb ran MiXCR on the 5' RACE reads and lists one entry per CDR3 protein. Of hundreds of thousands of distinct CDR3 sequences in the sample, 6.1% were seen once. V gene TRBV5-5 combines with J gene TRBJ1-5, with 7 bases matching TRBD1. Source material: naive T cells sorted from blood. The source of this sequence is a man aged 18 to 35 in good health. As DNA, the CDR3 is TGTGCCAGCAGCAAGACAGGGACTGGTCAGCCCCAGCATTTT. Translating gives CASSKTGTGQPQHF. Looking up the rest from reference TRBV5-5 and TRBJ1-5 gives the full variable domain: DAGVTQSPTHLIKTRGQQVTLRCSPISGHKSVSWYQQVLGQGPQFIFQYYEKEERGRGNFPDRFSARQFPNYSSELNVNALLLGDSALYLCASSKTGTGQPQHFGDGTRLSIL.